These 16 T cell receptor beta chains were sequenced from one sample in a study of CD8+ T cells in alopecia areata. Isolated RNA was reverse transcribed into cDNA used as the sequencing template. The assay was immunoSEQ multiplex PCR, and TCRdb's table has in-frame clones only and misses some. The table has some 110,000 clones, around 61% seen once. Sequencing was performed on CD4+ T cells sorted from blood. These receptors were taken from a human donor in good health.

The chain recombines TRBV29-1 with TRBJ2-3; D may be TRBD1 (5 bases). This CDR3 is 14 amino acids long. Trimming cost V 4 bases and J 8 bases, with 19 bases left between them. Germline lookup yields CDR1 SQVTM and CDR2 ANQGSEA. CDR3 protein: CSVGLVGPQGTQYF. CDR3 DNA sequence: TGCAGCGTTGGTCTAGTGGGCCCGCAGGGTACGCAGTATTTT.

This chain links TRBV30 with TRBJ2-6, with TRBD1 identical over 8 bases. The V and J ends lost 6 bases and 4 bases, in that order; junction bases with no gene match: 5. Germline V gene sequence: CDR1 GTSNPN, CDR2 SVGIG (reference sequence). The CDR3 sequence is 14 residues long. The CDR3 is CACTRGPGANVLTF. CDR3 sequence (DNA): TGTGCCTGCACCAGGGGGCCCGGGGCCAACGTCCTGACTTTC.

CDR3 loop: CAWSKGHTNTEAFF. The CDR3 nucleotides are TGTGCCTGGAGTAAAGGACATACGAACACTGAAGCTTTCTTT. The rearrangement uses TRBV30 and TRBJ1-1; the D gene is possibly TRBD1 (5 bases). V dropped 2 bases and J dropped 1 base, with 11 bases sitting between them. Germline CDR1 and CDR2: GTSNPN and SVGIG (reference sequence). The CDR3 runs to 14 residues.

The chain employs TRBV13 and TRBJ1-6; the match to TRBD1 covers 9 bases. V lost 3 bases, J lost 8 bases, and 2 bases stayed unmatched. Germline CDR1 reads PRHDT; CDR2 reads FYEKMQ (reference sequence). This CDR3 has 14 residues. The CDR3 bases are TGTGCCAGCAGCTTGGGACAGGGAGATTCACCCCTCCACTTT. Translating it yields CASSLGQGDSPLHF. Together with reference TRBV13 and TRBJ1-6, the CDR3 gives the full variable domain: AAGVIQSPRHLIKEKRETATLKCYPIPRHDTVYWYQQGPGQDPQFLISFYEKMQSDKGSIPDRFSAQQFSDYHSELNMSSLELGDSALYFCASSLGQGDSPLHFGNGTRLTVT.

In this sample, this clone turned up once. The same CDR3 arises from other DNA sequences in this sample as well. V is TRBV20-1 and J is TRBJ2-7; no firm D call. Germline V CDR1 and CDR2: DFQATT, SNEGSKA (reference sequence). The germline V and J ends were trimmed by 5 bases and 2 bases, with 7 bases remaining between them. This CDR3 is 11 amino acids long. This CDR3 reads CSARSTYEQYF. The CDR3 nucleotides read TGCAGTGCTCGGTCCACCTACGAGCAGTACTTC.

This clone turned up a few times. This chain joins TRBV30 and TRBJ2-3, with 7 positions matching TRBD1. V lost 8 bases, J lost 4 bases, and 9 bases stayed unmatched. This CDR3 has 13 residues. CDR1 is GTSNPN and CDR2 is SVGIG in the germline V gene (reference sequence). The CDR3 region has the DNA TGTGCCGGTAGTACAGGGGTGGCAGATACGCAGTATTTT. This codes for CAGSTGVADTQYF.

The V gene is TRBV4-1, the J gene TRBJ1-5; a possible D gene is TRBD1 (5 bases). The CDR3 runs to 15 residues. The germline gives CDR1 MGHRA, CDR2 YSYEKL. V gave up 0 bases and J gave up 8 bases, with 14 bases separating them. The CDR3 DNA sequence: TGCGCCAGCAGCCAAGACCCGGGGCAGAGGGAGCCCCAGCATTTT. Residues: CASSQDPGQREPQHF.

The CDR3 sequence: CSARQGAFPEQYF. DNA for the CDR3: TGCAGCGCGAGACAGGGGGCGTTTCCCGAGCAGTACTTC. The V and J genes are TRBV29-1 and TRBJ2-7, with 10 bases fitting TRBD1. The CDR3 sequence is 13 residues long. From germline, CDR1 is SQVTM and CDR2 ANQGSEA. With V trimmed by 7 bases and J by 6 bases, 9 bases remained unmatched.

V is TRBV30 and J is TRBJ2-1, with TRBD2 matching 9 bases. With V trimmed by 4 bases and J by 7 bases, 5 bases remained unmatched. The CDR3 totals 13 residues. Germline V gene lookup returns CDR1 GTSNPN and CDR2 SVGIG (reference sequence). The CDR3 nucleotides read TGTGCCTGGAAGCGGGGGGCCGGTAATGAGCAGTTCTTC. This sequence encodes CAWKRGAGNEQFF. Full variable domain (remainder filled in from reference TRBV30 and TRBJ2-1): SQTIHQWPATLVQPVGSPLSLECTVEGTSNPNLYWYRQAAGRGLQLLFYSVGIGQISSEVPQNLSASRPQDRQFILSSKKLLLSDSGFYLCAWKRGAGNEQFFGPGTRLTVL.

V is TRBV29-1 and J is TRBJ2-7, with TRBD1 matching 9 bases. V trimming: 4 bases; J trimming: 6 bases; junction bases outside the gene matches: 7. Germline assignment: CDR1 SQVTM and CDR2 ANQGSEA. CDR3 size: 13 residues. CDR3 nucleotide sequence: TGCAGCGTTGGGACAGGGGCAACGGGCGAGCAGTACTTC. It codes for CSVGTGATGEQYF.

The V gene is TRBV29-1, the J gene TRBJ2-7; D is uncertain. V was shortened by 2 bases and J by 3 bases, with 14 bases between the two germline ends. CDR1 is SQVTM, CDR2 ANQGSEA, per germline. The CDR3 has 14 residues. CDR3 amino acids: CSVELGRYLYEQYF. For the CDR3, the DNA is TGCAGCGTTGAATTAGGTAGATACCTCTACGAGCAGTACTTC.

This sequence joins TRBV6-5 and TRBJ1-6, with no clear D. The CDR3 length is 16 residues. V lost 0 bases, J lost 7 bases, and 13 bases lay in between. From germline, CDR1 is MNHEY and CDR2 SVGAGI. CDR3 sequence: CASSYSSGVQNSPLHF. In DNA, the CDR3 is TGTGCCAGCAGTTACTCTTCGGGAGTTCAGAATTCACCCCTCCACTTT.

The CDR3 bases are TGTGCTAGTGGTTCACCGGGACAGGGCGATCAGCCCCAGCATTTT. It codes for CASGSPGQGDQPQHF. The chain has TRBV12-5 and TRBJ1-5, with TRBD1 matching over 9 bases. This CDR3 has 15 residues. Germline CDR1 is LGHNT and CDR2 is FRNRAP. Losses at the gene ends were 4 bases for V and 5 bases for J; bases not matched to a gene: 6.

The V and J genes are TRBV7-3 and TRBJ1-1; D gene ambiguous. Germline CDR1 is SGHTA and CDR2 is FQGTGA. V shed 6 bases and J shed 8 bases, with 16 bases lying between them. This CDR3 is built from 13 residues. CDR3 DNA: TGTGCCAGCAGTTACTCGGCAGGATCGGAAGCTTTCTTT. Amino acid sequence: CASSYSAGSEAFF.

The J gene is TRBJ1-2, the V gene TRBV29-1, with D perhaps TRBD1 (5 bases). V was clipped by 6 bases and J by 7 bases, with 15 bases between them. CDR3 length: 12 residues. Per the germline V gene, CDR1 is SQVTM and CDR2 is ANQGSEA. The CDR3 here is CSVGDDMGGYTF. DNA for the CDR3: TGCAGCGTCGGGGACGATATGGGTGGCTACACCTTC.

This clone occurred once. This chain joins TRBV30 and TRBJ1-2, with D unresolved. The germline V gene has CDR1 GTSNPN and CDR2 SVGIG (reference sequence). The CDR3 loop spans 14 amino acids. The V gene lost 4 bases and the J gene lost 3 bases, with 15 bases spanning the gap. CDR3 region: CAWMGRATYYGYTF. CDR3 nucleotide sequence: TGTGCCTGGATGGGCAGAGCGACGTACTATGGCTACACCTTC.